Below, 13 T cell receptor beta chains from the same sample are listed, as sequenced in a study of blood T cell repertoires in COVID-19 (dated by TCRdb to the early 2020s). Receptor libraries were prepared by the immunoSEQ multiplex PCR assay. Drawn from immuneACCESS, this table holds only the in-frame rearrangements with V and J called that TCRdb kept. Clones are partly lost; checked studies trace under half to an unresolved V gene and leave the rest unexplained. Recorded for this sample are a few hundred thousand clones; over 80% of them occurred a single time. The ten largest clonotypes hold over 0.95% of the sample. Input material: PBMCs or T cells enriched from blood (not recorded which). These receptors were taken from a man aged 30 to 45 who had recovered from COVID-19.

J is TRBJ2-5 and V is TRBV3-1 (or the pseudogene TRBV3-2), with 11 bases matching TRBD1. CDR3 length equals 16 residues. The trim removed 1 base at V and 3 bases at J, leaving 4 bases unmatched. Germline CDR1 LGHDT, CDR2 YNNKEL (reference sequence). The CDR3 nucleotides are TGTGCCAGCAGCCAAGGGGGACAGGGGGGGAAAGAGACCCAGTACTTC. Encoded protein: CASSQGGQGGKETQYF.

This clone was detected only once. The chain has TRBV25-1 and TRBJ1-1; 8 nucleotides align to TRBD1. Trimming cost V 5 bases and J 3 bases; bases outside gene matches: 8. This CDR3 region has 15 residues. Germline loops: CDR1 MGHDK, CDR2 SYGVNS. The DNA for the CDR3 is TGTGCCAGCAGTCAGACAGGGGTGTTGGACACTGAAGCTTTCTTT. It specifies CASSQTGVLDTEAFF.

The chain employs TRBV9 and TRBJ1-5; D gene ambiguous. Germline V gene data show CDR1 as SGDLS and CDR2 as YYNGEE. The V and J ends lost 0 bases and 5 bases respectively, with 9 bases between them. The CDR3 runs to 14 residues. The CDR3 DNA follows: TGTGCCAGCAGCGTAGAGGCCCGGGATCAGCCCCAGCATTTT. This translates into CASSVEARDQPQHF.

CDR3 loop: CASKGQGNTEAFF. CDR3 DNA sequence: TGTGCCAGTAAAGGACAGGGGAACACTGAAGCTTTCTTT. The rearrangement joins TRBV19 to TRBJ1-1, with TRBD1 matching 8 bases. Unmatched junction bases numbered 2, after V lost 7 bases and J lost 1 base. The CDR3 totals 13 residues. Germline-derived CDR1 and CDR2 are LNHDA and SQIVND (reference sequence). Full variable domain (missing parts from reference TRBV19 and TRBJ1-1): DGGITQSPKYLFRKEGQNVTLSCEQNLNHDAMYWYRQDPGQGLRLIYYSQIVNDFQKGDIAEGYSVSREKKESFPLTVTSAQKNPTAFYLCASKGQGNTEAFFGQGTRLTVV.

The CDR3 DNA is TGTGCCAGCAGCGTAGTTAGCGGGACATACAATGAGCAGTTCTTC. This translates into CASSVVSGTYNEQFF. The rearrangement joins TRBV9 to TRBJ2-1; 8 nucleotides agree with TRBD2. V lost 0 bases, J lost 4 bases, and 3 bases stayed unmatched. The length of the CDR3 is 15 residues. Germline assignment: CDR1 SGDLS and CDR2 YYNGEE.

The gene calls are TRBV19 and TRBJ2-7, with TRBD2 matching over 7 bases. V shed 7 bases, J shed 4 bases, and the junction held 10 bases outside the gene matches. CDR1 is LNHDA and CDR2 is SQIVND in the germline V gene (reference sequence). The CDR3 has 14 residues. For the CDR3, the DNA is TGTGCCAGTACCCCATCGGGGGAGGGGTACGAGCAGTACTTC. Residues: CASTPSGEGYEQYF.

The J gene is TRBJ2-7, the V gene TRBV5-4; 13 bases fit TRBD2. V lost 4 bases, J lost 4 bases, and 5 bases stayed unmatched. Germline V gene data show CDR1 as SGHNT and CDR2 as YYREEE (reference sequence). This CDR3 is built from 15 residues. The CDR3, as DNA: TGTGCCAGCAGCACTAGCGGGGGGGCCTGGTACGAGCAGTACTTC. It encodes CASSTSGGAWYEQYF.

This clone was observed a handful of times. This chain joins TRBV6-5 and TRBJ1-1, with D hard to call. The CDR3 has 14 amino acids. The germline V gene encodes CDR1 MNHEY and CDR2 SVGAGI. Trimming shortened V by 2 bases and J by 0 bases, and 7 bases separated the two germline ends. Here the CDR3 reads CASSYDGVNTEAFF. Written as DNA, the CDR3 is TGTGCCAGCAGTTACGACGGAGTGAACACTGAAGCTTTCTTT.

The CDR3 here is CASSTEGGNQPQHF. The CDR3 DNA reads TGTGCCAGCAGTACCGAGGGGGGGAATCAGCCCCAGCATTTT. J is TRBJ1-5 and V is TRBV6-5, with a tentative D call TRBD1 (6 bases). The CDR3 consists of 14 residues. V was trimmed by 5 bases and J by 4 bases, leaving 12 bases between them. In germline, CDR1 is MNHEY, CDR2 SVGAGI.

This chain joins TRBV5-6 and TRBJ1-1, with 7 bases matching TRBD1. From germline, CDR1 is SGHDT and CDR2 YYEEEE. V trimming: 2 bases; J trimming: 1 base; junction bases outside the gene matches: 2. The length of the CDR3 is 14 residues. CDR3 loop: CASSLGGPNTEAFF. The CDR3 DNA is TGTGCCAGCAGCTTAGGGGGCCCGAACACTGAAGCTTTCTTT. Full variable domain (rest looked up from reference TRBV5-6 and TRBJ1-1): DAGVTQSPTHLIKTRGQQVTLRCSPKSGHDTVSWYQQALGQGPQFIFQYYEEEERQRGNFPDRFSGHQFPNYSSELNVNALLLGDSALYLCASSLGGPNTEAFFGQGTRLTVV.

The chain is built from TRBV10-1 and TRBJ2-3; 8 bases are a match to TRBD2. Losses at the gene ends were 5 bases for V and 3 bases for J; bases not matched to a gene: 10. In germline, CDR1 is WNHNN, CDR2 SYGVQD (reference sequence). The CDR3 is made up of 16 amino acids. The CDR3, as DNA: TGCGCCAGCAGTCCCCTAGCGGGTCTGGGGACAGATACGCAGTATTTT. It codes for CASSPLAGLGTDTQYF.

The V and J genes are TRBV7-2 and TRBJ2-1; TRBD2 agrees at 12 bases. CDR1 SGHTA and CDR2 FQGNSA come from the germline V gene. This CDR3 is built from 20 residues. Trimming removed 0 bases from V and 0 bases from J; junction bases left unmatched: 9. CDR3 sequence (DNA): TGTGCCAGCAGCTTAGCAGGGACTAGCGGGTTACCGAGCTCCTACAATGAGCAGTTCTTC. As protein: CASSLAGTSGLPSSYNEQFF. Variable domain in full (rest from reference TRBV7-2 and TRBJ2-1): GAGVSQSPSNKVTEKGKDVELRCDPISGHTALYWYRQSLGQGLEFLIYFQGNSAPDKSGLPSDRFSAERTGGSVSTLTIQRTQQEDSAVYLCASSLAGTSGLPSSYNEQFFGPGTRLTVL.

This chain uses TRBV11-2 with TRBJ1-3; perhaps TRBD1 as D (6 bases). The V gene's germline CDR1 is SGHAT and CDR2 FQNNGV. V dropped 1 base and J dropped 2 bases, with 15 bases sitting between them. CDR3 length: 17 amino acids. The CDR3 sequence is CASSLGPGGAPGNTIYF. CDR3 nucleotide sequence: TGTGCCAGCAGCTTAGGCCCGGGGGGCGCACCTGGAAACACCATATATTTT.